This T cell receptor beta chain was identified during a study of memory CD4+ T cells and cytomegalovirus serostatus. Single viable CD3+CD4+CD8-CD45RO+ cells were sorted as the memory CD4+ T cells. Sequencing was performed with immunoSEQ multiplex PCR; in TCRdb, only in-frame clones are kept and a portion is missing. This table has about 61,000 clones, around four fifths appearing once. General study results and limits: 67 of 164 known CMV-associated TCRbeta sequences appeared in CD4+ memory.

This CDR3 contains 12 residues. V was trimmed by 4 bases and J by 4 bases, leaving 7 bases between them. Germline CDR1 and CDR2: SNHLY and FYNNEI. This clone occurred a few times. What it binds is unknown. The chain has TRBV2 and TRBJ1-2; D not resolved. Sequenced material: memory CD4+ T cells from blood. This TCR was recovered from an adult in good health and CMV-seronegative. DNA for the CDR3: TGTGCCAGCAGTGTTCAGACCTATGGCTACACCTTC. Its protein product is CASSVQTYGYTF.